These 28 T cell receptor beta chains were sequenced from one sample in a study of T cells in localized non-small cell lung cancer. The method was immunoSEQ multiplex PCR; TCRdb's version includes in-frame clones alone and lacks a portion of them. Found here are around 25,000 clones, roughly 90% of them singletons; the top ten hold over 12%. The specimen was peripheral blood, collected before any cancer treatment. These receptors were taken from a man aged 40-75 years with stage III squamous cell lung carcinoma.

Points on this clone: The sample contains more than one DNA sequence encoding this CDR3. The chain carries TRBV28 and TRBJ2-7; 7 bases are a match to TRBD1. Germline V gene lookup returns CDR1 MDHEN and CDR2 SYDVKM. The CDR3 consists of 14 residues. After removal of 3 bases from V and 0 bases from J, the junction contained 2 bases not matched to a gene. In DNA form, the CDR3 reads TGTGCCAGCAGTTTGAGGGGGCCCTCCTACGAGCAGTACTTC. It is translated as CASSLRGPSYEQYF.

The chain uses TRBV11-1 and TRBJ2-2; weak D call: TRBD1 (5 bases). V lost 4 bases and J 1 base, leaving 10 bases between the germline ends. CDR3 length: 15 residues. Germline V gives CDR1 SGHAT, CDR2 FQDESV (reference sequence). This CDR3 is CASSWGTGNTGELFF. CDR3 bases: TGTGCCAGCAGCTGGGGAACAGGGAACACCGGGGAGCTGTTTTTT. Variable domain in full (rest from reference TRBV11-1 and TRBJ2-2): EAEVAQSPRYKITEKSQAVAFWCDPISGHATLYWYRQILGQGPELLVQFQDESVVDDSQLPKDRFSAERLKGVDSTLKIQPAELGDSAMYLCASSWGTGNTGELFFGEGSRLTVL.

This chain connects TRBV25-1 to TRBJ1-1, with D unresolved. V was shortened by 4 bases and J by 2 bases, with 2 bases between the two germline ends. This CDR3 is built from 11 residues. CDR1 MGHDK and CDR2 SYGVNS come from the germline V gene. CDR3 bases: TGTGCCAGCAGTGGTAACACTGAAGCTTTCTTT. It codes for CASSGNTEAFF.

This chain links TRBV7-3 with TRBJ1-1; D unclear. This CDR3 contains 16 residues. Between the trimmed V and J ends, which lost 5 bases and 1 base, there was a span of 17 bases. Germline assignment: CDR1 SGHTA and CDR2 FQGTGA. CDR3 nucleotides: TGTGCCAGCAGCCCACAGTCCGGGGTGTCGAACACTGAAGCTTTCTTT. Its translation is CASSPQSGVSNTEAFF.

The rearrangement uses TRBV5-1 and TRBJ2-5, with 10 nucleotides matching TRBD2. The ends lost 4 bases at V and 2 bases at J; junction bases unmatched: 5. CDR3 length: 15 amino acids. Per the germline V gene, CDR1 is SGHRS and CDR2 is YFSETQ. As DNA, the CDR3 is TGCGCCAGCAGCAGCGGGACTAGCGCACAAGAGACCCAGTACTTC. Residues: CASSSGTSAQETQYF.

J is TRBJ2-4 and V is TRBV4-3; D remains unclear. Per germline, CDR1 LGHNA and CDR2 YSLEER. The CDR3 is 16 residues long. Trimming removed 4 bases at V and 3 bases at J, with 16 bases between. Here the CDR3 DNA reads TGCGCCAGCAGCCCCACGTCCATCTGGGGCAAAAACATTCAGTACTTC. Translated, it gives CASSPTSIWGKNIQYF.

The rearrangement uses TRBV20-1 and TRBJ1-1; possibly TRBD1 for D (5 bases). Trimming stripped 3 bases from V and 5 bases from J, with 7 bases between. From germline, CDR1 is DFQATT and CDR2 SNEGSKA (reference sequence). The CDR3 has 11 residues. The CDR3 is CSASRETEAFF. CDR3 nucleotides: TGCAGTGCTAGCAGGGAGACTGAAGCTTTCTTT.

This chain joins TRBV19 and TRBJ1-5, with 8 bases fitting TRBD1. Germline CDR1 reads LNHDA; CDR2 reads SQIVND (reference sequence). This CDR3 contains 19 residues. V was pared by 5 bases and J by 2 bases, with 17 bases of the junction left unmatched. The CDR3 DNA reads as TGTGCCAGTAGTGCCCCCTCGGGACAGGCCAACCTGGGCAATCAGCCCCAGCATTTT. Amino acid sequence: CASSAPSGQANLGNQPQHF. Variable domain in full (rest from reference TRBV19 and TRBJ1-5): DGGITQSPKYLFRKEGQNVTLSCEQNLNHDAMYWYRQDPGQGLRLIYYSQIVNDFQKGDIAEGYSVSREKKESFPLTVTSAQKNPTAFYLCASSAPSGQANLGNQPQHFGDGTRLSIL.

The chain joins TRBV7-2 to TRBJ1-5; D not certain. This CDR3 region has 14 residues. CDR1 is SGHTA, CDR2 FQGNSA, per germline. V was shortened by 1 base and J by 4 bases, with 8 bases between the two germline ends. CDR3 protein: CASSLVWANQPQHF. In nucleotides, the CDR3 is TGTGCCAGCAGCTTAGTGTGGGCTAATCAGCCCCAGCATTTT.

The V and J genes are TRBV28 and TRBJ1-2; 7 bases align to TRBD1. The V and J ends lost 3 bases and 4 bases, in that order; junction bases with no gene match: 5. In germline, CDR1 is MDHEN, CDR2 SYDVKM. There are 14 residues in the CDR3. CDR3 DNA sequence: TGTGCCAGCAGTTTCGGGACAGAAAGCTATGGCTACACCTTC. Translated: CASSFGTESYGYTF.

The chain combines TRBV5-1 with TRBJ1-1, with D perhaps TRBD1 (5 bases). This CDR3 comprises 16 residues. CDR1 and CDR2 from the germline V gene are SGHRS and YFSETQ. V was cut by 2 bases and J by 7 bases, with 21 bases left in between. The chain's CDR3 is CASSLGTGPRGSEAFF. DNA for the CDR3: TGCGCCAGCAGCTTAGGTACCGGGCCCCGGGGCAGTGAAGCTTTCTTT.

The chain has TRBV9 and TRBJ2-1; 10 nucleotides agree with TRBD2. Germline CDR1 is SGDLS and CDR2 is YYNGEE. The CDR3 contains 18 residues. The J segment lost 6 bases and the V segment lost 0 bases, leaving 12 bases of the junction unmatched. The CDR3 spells CASSVASGGGPESNEQFF. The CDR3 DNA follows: TGTGCCAGCAGCGTAGCCAGCGGGGGGGGGCCCGAGAGCAATGAGCAGTTCTTC.

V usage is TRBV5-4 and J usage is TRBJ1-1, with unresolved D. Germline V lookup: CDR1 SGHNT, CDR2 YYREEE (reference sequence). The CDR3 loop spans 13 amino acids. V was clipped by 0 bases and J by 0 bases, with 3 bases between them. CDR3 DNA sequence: TGTGCCAGCAGCTTGGAACTGAACACTGAAGCTTTCTTT. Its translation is CASSLELNTEAFF.

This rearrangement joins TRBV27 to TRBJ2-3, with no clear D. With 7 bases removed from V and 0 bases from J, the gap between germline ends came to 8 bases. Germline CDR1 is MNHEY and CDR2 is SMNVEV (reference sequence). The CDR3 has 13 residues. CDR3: CASIHPSTDTQYF. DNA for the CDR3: TGTGCCAGCATACATCCTAGCACAGATACGCAGTATTTT.

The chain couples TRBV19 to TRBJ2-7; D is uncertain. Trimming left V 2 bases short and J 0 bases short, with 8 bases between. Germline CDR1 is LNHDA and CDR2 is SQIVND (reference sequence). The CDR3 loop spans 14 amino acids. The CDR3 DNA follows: TGTGCCAGTAGTATAAAGCACGGCTCCTACGAGCAGTACTTC. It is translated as CASSIKHGSYEQYF.

The CDR3 nucleotides read TGTGCCAGCAGCTCATCCGGGACAAAGTCCTACGAGCAGTACTTC. The encoded protein is CASSSSGTKSYEQYF. The chain has TRBV5-4 and TRBJ2-7; tentatively, D is TRBD1 (6 bases). Trimming stripped 3 bases from V and 1 base from J, with 14 bases between. The CDR3 is 15 amino acids. Germline V gene data show CDR1 as SGHNT and CDR2 as YYREEE (reference sequence).

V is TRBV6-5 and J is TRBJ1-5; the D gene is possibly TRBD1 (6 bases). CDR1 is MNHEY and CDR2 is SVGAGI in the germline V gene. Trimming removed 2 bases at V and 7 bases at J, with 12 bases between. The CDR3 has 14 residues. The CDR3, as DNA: TGTGCCAGCAGTTACGGCCAGGGGTTACAGCCCCAGCATTTT. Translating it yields CASSYGQGLQPQHF.

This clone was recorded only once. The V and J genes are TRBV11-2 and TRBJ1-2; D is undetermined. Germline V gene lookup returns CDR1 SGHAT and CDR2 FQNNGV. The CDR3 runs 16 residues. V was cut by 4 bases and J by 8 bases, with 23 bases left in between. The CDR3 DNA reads TGTGCCAGCAGCTCCCCTTTAGTTTTCGGGAGGTGGGGCTACACCTTC. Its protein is CASSSPLVFGRWGYTF.

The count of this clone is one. The CDR3: CASSWRAPTEAFF. The CDR3 DNA reads as TGTGCCAGCAGCTGGAGGGCCCCCACTGAAGCTTTCTTT. V usage is TRBV28 and J usage is TRBJ1-1; unclear D gene. CDR1 MDHEN and CDR2 SYDVKM come from the germline V gene. V was cut by 6 bases and J by 4 bases, with 12 bases left in between. The CDR3 loop spans 13 amino acids.

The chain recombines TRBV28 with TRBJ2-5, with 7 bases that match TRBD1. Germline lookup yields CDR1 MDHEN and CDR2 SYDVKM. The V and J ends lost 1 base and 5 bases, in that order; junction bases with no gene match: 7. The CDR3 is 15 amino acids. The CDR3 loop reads CASSLYRPGQETQYF. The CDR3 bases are TGTGCCAGCAGTTTATACCGACCGGGACAGGAGACCCAGTACTTC. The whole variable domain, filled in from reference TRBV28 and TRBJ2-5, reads DVKVTQSSRYLVKRTGEKVFLECVQDMDHENMFWYRQDPGLGLRLIYFSYDVKMKEKGDIPEGYSVSREKKERFSLILESASTNQTSMYLCASSLYRPGQETQYFGPGTRLLVL.

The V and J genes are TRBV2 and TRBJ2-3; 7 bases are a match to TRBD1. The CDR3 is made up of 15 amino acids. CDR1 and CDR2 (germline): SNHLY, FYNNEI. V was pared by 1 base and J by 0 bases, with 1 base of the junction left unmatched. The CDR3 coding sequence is TGTGCCAGCAGTGAAGGGGACAGTAGCACAGATACGCAGTATTTT. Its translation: CASSEGDSSTDTQYF.

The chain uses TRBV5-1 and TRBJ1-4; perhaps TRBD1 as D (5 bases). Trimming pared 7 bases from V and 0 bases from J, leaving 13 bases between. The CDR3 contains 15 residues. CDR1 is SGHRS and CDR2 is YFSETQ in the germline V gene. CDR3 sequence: CASRPTVSTNEKLFF. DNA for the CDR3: TGCGCCAGCCGACCGACAGTCTCAACTAATGAAAAACTGTTTTTT.

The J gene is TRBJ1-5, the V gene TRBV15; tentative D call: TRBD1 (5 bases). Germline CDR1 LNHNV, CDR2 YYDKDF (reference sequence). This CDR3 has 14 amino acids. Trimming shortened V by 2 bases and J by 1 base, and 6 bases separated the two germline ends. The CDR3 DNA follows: TGTGCCACCAGCAGACGGACAAGCAATCAGCCCCAGCATTTT. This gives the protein CATSRRTSNQPQHF.

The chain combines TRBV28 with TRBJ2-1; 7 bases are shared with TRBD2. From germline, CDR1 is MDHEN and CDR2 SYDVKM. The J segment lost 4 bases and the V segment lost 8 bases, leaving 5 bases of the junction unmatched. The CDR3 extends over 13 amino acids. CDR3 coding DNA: TGTGCCAGCCGCCCGGGGGGTTACAATGAGCAGTTCTTC. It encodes CASRPGGYNEQFF.

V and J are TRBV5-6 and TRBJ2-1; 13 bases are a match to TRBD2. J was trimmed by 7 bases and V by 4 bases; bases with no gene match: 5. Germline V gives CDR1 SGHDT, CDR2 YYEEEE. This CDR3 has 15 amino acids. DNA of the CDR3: TGTGCCAGCAGCAATACTAGCGGGGGGGCAAATGAGCAGTTCTTC. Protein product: CASSNTSGGANEQFF.

The CDR3 bases are TGCGCCAGCAGCCCTCCCCTGGCCTCTGGGGCCAACGTCCTGACTTTC. It codes for CASSPPLASGANVLTF. The rearrangement uses TRBV5-1 and TRBJ2-6, with D hard to call. The CDR3 is 16 residues long. V lost 4 bases and J 0 bases, leaving 11 bases between the germline ends. CDR1 is SGHRS and CDR2 is YFSETQ in the germline V gene.

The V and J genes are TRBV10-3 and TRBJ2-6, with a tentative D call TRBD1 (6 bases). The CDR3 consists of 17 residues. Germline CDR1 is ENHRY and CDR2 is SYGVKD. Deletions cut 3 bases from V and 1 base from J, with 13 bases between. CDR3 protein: CAISDDRQGSGANVLTF. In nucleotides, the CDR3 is TGTGCCATCAGTGACGACAGGCAGGGTTCTGGGGCCAACGTCCTGACTTTC.

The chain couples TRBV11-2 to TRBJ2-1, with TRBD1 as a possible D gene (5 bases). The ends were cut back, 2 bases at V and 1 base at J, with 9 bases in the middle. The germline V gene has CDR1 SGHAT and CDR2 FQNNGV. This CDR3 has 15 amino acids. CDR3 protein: CASSLQGTSYNEQFF. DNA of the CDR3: TGTGCCAGCAGCTTACAGGGTACTTCCTACAATGAGCAGTTCTTC.